Listed below are T cell receptor beta chains from one sample, sequenced in a study of T cell responses to AZD1222 COVID-19 vaccine. Produced via immunoSEQ multiplex PCR; TCRdb's table is partial and in-frame only. Of 140,000 or so clones in the sample, approximately 90% were seen once. Material: peripheral blood, obtained 28 days after the second AZD1222 dose. These receptor sequences come from an adult who received the AZD1222 COVID-19 vaccine. The CDR3 runs from the conserved cysteine through the conserved F or W. The order of the fields is D gene, CDR3 length, J gene, V gene, clone size, CDR3 protein, CDR3 DNA. A D gene is named only where the DNA matches it firmly. Expanded clones get a size class; other rows say once, few or many, or leave the size out.

d_call: TRBD1; cdr3_length: 14; j_call: TRBJ2-5; v_call: TRBV7-9; clone_size: -; cdr3_aa: CASSLVEDRETQYF; cdr3_nt: TGTGCCAGCAGCTTAGTGGAGGACAGGGAGACCCAGTACTTC
d_call: -; cdr3_length: 13; j_call: TRBJ2-7; v_call: TRBV7-9; clone_size: few; cdr3_aa: CASSLRGASEQYF; cdr3_nt: TGTGCCAGCAGCCTCCGGGGGGCTAGCGAGCAGTACTTC
d_call: TRBD1; cdr3_length: 13; j_call: TRBJ1-1; v_call: TRBV11-3; clone_size: -; cdr3_aa: CASSKDRDTEAFF; cdr3_nt: TGTGCCAGCAGCAAGGACAGGGACACTGAAGCTTTCTTT
d_call: -; cdr3_length: 13; j_call: TRBJ1-2; v_call: TRBV14; clone_size: -; cdr3_aa: CASSQGQFYGYTF; cdr3_nt: TGTGCCAGCAGCCAAGGACAGTTCTATGGCTACACCTTC
d_call: TRBD1; cdr3_length: 13; j_call: TRBJ1-4; v_call: TRBV7-9; clone_size: -; cdr3_aa: CASSFDRGEKLFF; cdr3_nt: TGTGCCAGCAGCTTTGACAGGGGTGAAAAACTGTTTTTT
d_call: -; cdr3_length: 15; j_call: TRBJ1-3; v_call: TRBV6-5; clone_size: -; cdr3_aa: CASSSGLSSGNTIYF; cdr3_nt: TGTGCCAGCAGTTCCGGACTTAGCTCTGGAAACACCATATATTTT
d_call: -; cdr3_length: 16; j_call: TRBJ2-7; v_call: TRBV5-1; clone_size: -; cdr3_aa: CASSLSGTSTFSEQYF; cdr3_nt: TGCGCCAGCAGCTTGTCCGGGACCTCGACTTTTAGCGAGCAGTACTTC
d_call: TRBD1; cdr3_length: 15; j_call: TRBJ1-3; v_call: TRBV7-8; clone_size: -; cdr3_aa: CASSLNRGIGNTIYF; cdr3_nt: TGTGCCAGCAGCTTAAACAGGGGAATTGGAAACACCATATATTTT
d_call: TRBD2; cdr3_length: 16; j_call: TRBJ2-7; v_call: TRBV5-8; clone_size: -; cdr3_aa: CASSLELAGGNYEQYF; cdr3_nt: TGTGCCAGCAGCTTGGAGCTAGCGGGGGGCAACTACGAGCAGTACTTC
d_call: -; cdr3_length: 12; j_call: TRBJ2-1; v_call: TRBV9; clone_size: -; cdr3_aa: CASSVAMDEQFF; cdr3_nt: TGTGCCAGCAGCGTAGCTATGGATGAGCAGTTCTTC
d_call: TRBD1; cdr3_length: 15; j_call: TRBJ1-3; v_call: TRBV19; clone_size: -; cdr3_aa: CASRFNRGTGNTIYF; cdr3_nt: TGTGCCAGTAGGTTCAACAGGGGCACTGGAAACACCATATATTTT
d_call: -; cdr3_length: 15; j_call: TRBJ1-2; v_call: TRBV7-2; clone_size: -; cdr3_aa: CASSLSPGRNAGYTF; cdr3_nt: TGTGCCAGCAGCTTAAGCCCAGGCCGCAACGCGGGCTACACCTTC
d_call: -; cdr3_length: 14; j_call: TRBJ1-2; v_call: TRBV19; clone_size: -; cdr3_aa: CASSINLRDEGYTF; cdr3_nt: TGTGCCAGTAGTATAAACCTCCGGGACGAAGGCTACACCTTC
d_call: -; cdr3_length: 13; j_call: TRBJ1-1; v_call: TRBV2; clone_size: -; cdr3_aa: CASRRDSNTEAFF; cdr3_nt: TGTGCCAGCCGGAGGGATTCGAACACTGAAGCTTTCTTT